Each of the 22 T cell receptor beta chains below was sequenced from the same sample in a study of T cells in Graves' hyperthyroidism and ophthalmopathy. Using RNA transcripts as the source, TCR beta CDR3 regions were amplified. Using the HTBI primer set, a first-round RT-PCR was run on the TCR CDR3. Using its own MiXCR run on the multiplex PCR reads, TCRdb lists one record per CDR3 protein. The sample holds about 200,000 distinct CDR3 sequences, 17% seen once. The sequenced sample consisted of blood. The receptors shown here come from a woman in her forties or fifties with Graves' hyperthyroidism.

The sample holds many counts of this clonotype. The rearrangement links TRBV6-5 to TRBJ1-2; D gene ambiguous. This CDR3 has 14 residues. Germline V gene lookup returns CDR1 MNHEY and CDR2 SVGAGI. V shed 0 bases and J shed 2 bases, with 7 bases lying between them. Here the CDR3 reads CASSYSGRNYGYTF. The CDR3 DNA sequence: TGTGCCAGCAGTTACTCCGGCAGGAACTATGGCTACACCTTC.

This clonotype was seen repeatedly, ten times or more. V is TRBV7-9 and J is TRBJ2-3; D is undetermined. Trimming cost V 8 bases and J 2 bases, with 11 bases left between them. Germline CDR1 is SEHNR and CDR2 is FQNEAQ (reference sequence). This CDR3 spans 13 amino acids. The CDR3 region has the DNA TGTGCCAGCGGAGCCGAGAACACAGATACGCAGTATTTT. Protein: CASGAENTDTQYF.

About this clonotype itself: A single base separates this from a much larger clone, so it may be a read error. The gene calls are TRBV18 and TRBJ1-5, with D possibly matching TRBD1 (5 bases). Germline V gene lookup returns CDR1 KGHSH and CDR2 LQKENI. The CDR3 totals 14 residues. The CDR3 region is CASAGLTSSQPQHF. CDR3 nucleotides: TGTGCCAGCGCGGGACTTACTAGCAGTCAGCCCCAGCATTTT.

At least ten counts were recorded for this clonotype. The chain is built from TRBV9 and TRBJ2-3; 10 bases agree with TRBD2. CDR1 is SGDLS and CDR2 is YYNGEE in the germline V gene. This CDR3 is 15 amino acids long. The J segment lost 10 bases and the V segment lost 0 bases, leaving 8 bases of the junction unmatched. The CDR3 nucleotides read TGTGCCAGCAGCGTAGATGAGGGGACTAGCGAGTCGCAGTATTTT. Residues: CASSVDEGTSESQYF. Supplemented by reference TRBV9 and TRBJ2-3, the full variable domain reads DSGVTQTPKHLITATGQRVTLRCSPRSGDLSVYWYQQSLDQGLQFLIQYYNGEERAKGNILERFSAQQFPDLHSELNLSSLELGDSALYFCASSVDEGTSESQYFGPGTRLTVL.

The CDR3 loop reads CASSAGVDTQYF. Here the CDR3 DNA reads TGTGCCAGCAGCGCGGGGGTAGATACGCAGTATTTT. V usage is TRBV9 and J usage is TRBJ2-3, with D possibly TRBD2 on 6 matching bases. Germline CDR1 SGDLS, CDR2 YYNGEE. The V gene lost 3 bases and the J gene lost 5 bases, with 7 bases spanning the gap. This CDR3 has 12 residues.

The V call is TRBV6-5, the J call TRBJ1-2; D is unclear. Trimming removed 6 bases from V and 0 bases from J, with 17 bases in between. Germline assignment: CDR1 MNHEY and CDR2 SVGAGI. The CDR3 runs to 16 residues. CDR3 region: CASRQETLRSNYGYTF. DNA for the CDR3: TGTGCCAGCAGGCAAGAAACTCTCAGGTCTAACTATGGCTACACCTTC.

A remark on this clonotype: A single base separates this from a much larger clone, so it may be a read error. CDR3 coding DNA: TGTGCCAGCAGCCTAGGACTAGCGGGGGCCTACGAGCAGTTCTTC. Amino acids: CASSLGLAGAYEQFF. The V call is TRBV3-1, the J call TRBJ2-1, with 13 bases lining up with TRBD2. The CDR3 contains 15 residues. Germline values: CDR1 LGHDT, CDR2 YNNKEL (reference sequence). V was clipped by 4 bases and J by 10 bases; unmatched bases: 7.

This clonotype showed up many times. The V call is TRBV5-6, the J call TRBJ2-7; tentatively, D is TRBD1 (5 bases). CDR3 length: 14 amino acids. Germline CDR1 is SGHDT and CDR2 is YYEEEE. V lost 4 bases to trimming and J lost 6 bases, with 17 bases between them. In DNA, the CDR3 is TGTGCCAGCAGCCCCCCAGGGCCCCCCATCGAGCAGTACTTC. Translated, it gives CASSPPGPPIEQYF. Supplemented by reference TRBV5-6 and TRBJ2-7, the full variable domain reads DAGVTQSPTHLIKTRGQQVTLRCSPKSGHDTVSWYQQALGQGPQFIFQYYEEEERQRGNFPDRFSGHQFPNYSSELNVNALLLGDSALYLCASSPPGPPIEQYFGPGTRLTVT.

Only a few counts were recorded for this clonotype. V is TRBV12-3 or TRBV12-4 and J is TRBJ2-7, with D perhaps given as TRBD1 or TRBD2 (5 bases each). V was pared by 6 bases and J by 7 bases, with 19 bases between. The CDR3 spans 14 residues. CDR3 bases: TGTGCCAGCAGCCCCGGGGCCAGATTGACTGAGCAGTACTTC. It translates to CASSPGARLTEQYF.

Ten or more counts support this clonotype. This chain links TRBV27 with TRBJ1-2; 9 bases are shared with TRBD1. This CDR3 has 13 amino acids. Germline-derived CDR1 and CDR2 are MNHEY and SMNVEV (reference sequence). Germline trimming cut 7 bases from V and 8 bases from J; bases unmatched to any gene: 8. CDR3 nucleotide sequence: TGTGCCAGCAAACGGGACAGGGTGCGGGGCTACACCTTC. Its protein product is CASKRDRVRGYTF.

V and J are TRBV6-2 or TRBV6-3 and TRBJ2-1, with 8 bases aligning to TRBD2. CDR1 and CDR2 (germline): MNHEY, SVGEGT. The J segment lost 2 bases and the V segment lost 4 bases, leaving 7 bases of the junction unmatched. The CDR3 is 16 amino acids. The CDR3 DNA is TGTGCCAGCAGTTTGGGCGGGAGGCCCCCCTACAATGAGCAGTTCTTC. It specifies CASSLGGRPPYNEQFF.

The chain carries TRBV5-1 and TRBJ2-5, with D perhaps given as TRBD1 or TRBD2 (5 bases each). Germline V gives CDR1 SGHRS, CDR2 YFSETQ. The CDR3 is made up of 14 amino acids. Trimming pared 4 bases from V and 0 bases from J, leaving 10 bases between. CDR3 amino acids: CASSRDGYQETQYF. The CDR3 DNA reads as TGCGCCAGCAGCAGGGACGGGTACCAAGAGACCCAGTACTTC. The full variable domain, completed using reference TRBV5-1 and TRBJ2-5, is KAGVTQTPRYLIKTRGQQVTLSCSPISGHRSVSWYQQTPGQGLQFLFEYFSETQRNKGNFPGRFSGRQFSNSRSEMNVSTLELGDSALYLCASSRDGYQETQYFGPGTRLLVL.

In this sample, this clonotype turned up many times. V usage is TRBV24-1 and J usage is TRBJ2-7; 8 bases align to TRBD2. V dropped 4 bases and J dropped 3; count of bases not matched to a gene: 4. The CDR3 runs 14 residues. Germline lookup yields CDR1 KGHDR and CDR2 SFDVKD. The CDR3 sequence is CATSETGTSYEQYF. The CDR3 DNA is TGTGCCACCAGTGAAACCGGGACTAGCTACGAGCAGTACTTC.

This chain's CDR3 is CASRGLAGIYNEQFF. The CDR3 DNA reads TGTGCCAGCAGAGGACTAGCGGGCATTTACAATGAGCAGTTCTTC. The chain uses TRBV6-4 and TRBJ2-1; 11 bases align to TRBD2. The V gene end was trimmed by 6 bases and the J gene end by 4 bases; junction bases not matched to a gene: 5. CDR1 is MRHNA and CDR2 is SNTAGT in the germline V gene. CDR3 length: 15 amino acids.

This clonotype appeared a single time. The chain carries TRBV3-1 and TRBJ1-3; TRBD1 matches at 11 bases. V lost 3 bases to trimming and J lost 4 bases; unmatched junction nucleotides: 5. Germline assignment: CDR1 LGHDT and CDR2 YNNKEL (reference sequence). This CDR3 has 16 amino acids. This CDR3 is CASSQRTGGAGNTIYF. CDR3 in DNA: TGTGCCAGCAGCCAGAGGACAGGGGGCGCGGGAAACACCATATATTTT.

This clonotype was counted many times. The DNA for the CDR3 is TGTGCCAGCAGCGCCCGGGACAGAGCCAATCAGCCCCAGCATTTT. Its protein is CASSARDRANQPQHF. The rearrangement links TRBV12-3 or TRBV12-4 to TRBJ1-5; 7 bases agree with TRBD1. The CDR3 extends over 15 amino acids. Losses at the gene ends were 6 bases for V and 3 bases for J; bases not matched to a gene: 8.

This chain connects TRBV7-2 to TRBJ2-2; perhaps TRBD2 as D (5 bases). The CDR3 covers 18 residues. V lost 1 base and J 5 bases, leaving 20 bases between the germline ends. Germline CDR1 is SGHTA and CDR2 is FQGNSA. Written as DNA, the CDR3 is TGTGCCAGCAGCTTAGGGCGGCTTCGTGGGAGCAGGACCGGGGAGCTGTTTTTT. Its protein product is CASSLGRLRGSRTGELFF. The whole variable domain, remainder taken from reference TRBV7-2 and TRBJ2-2, is GAGVSQSPSNKVTEKGKDVELRCDPISGHTALYWYRQSLGQGLEFLIYFQGNSAPDKSGLPSDRFSAERTGGSVSTLTIQRTQQEDSAVYLCASSLGRLRGSRTGELFFGEGSRLTVL.

Many counts were recorded for this clonotype. The gene calls are TRBV20-1 and TRBJ1-2, with TRBD1 identical over 10 bases. Germline trimming cut 7 bases from V and 3 bases from J; bases unmatched to any gene: 17. CDR3 length equals 17 residues. Germline lookup yields CDR1 DFQATT and CDR2 SNEGSKA (reference sequence). CDR3 nucleotide sequence: TGCAGTGGGAGACCAGGGACAGGGGCCTTAGGTGACTATGGCTACACCTTC. It encodes CSGRPGTGALGDYGYTF.

This clonotype was seen many times. This chain connects TRBV6-2 or TRBV6-3 to TRBJ1-5; a weak D match, TRBD1 (6 bases). V lost 0 bases, J lost 4 bases, and 10 bases lay in between. This CDR3 comprises 15 residues. The germline V gene has CDR1 MNHEY and CDR2 SVGEGT. The CDR3 sequence: CASSYSTGPNQPQHF. In DNA, the CDR3 is TGTGCCAGCAGTTACTCGACAGGCCCTAATCAGCCCCAGCATTTT.

This clonotype has a count of ten or more. The chain has TRBV5-1 and TRBJ2-7; D may be TRBD1 (6 bases). The V end was cut by 5 bases, the J end by 0 bases, with 12 bases between. CDR1 and CDR2 from the germline V gene are SGHRS and YFSETQ. The CDR3 sequence is 14 residues long. CDR3 DNA: TGCGCCAGCAGTCCTACAGGGATCTCCTACGAGCAGTACTTC. As protein: CASSPTGISYEQYF.

The V call is TRBV6-1, the J call TRBJ2-3; 8 bases align to TRBD2. V lost 4 bases to trimming and J lost 4 bases; unmatched junction nucleotides: 7. The CDR3 is 15 amino acids. The germline V gene encodes CDR1 MNHNS and CDR2 SASEGT. The CDR3 region has the DNA TGTGCCAGCAGTGTCCGGATTAGCGGGGCAGATACGCAGTATTTT. Amino acid sequence: CASSVRISGADTQYF.

In its sample, this clonotype was seen a few times. This chain uses TRBV4-1 with TRBJ1-2; unclear D gene. CDR3 length: 13 amino acids. Germline CDR1 is MGHRA and CDR2 is YSYEKL. The V and J ends lost 2 bases and 8 bases respectively, with 12 bases between them. CDR3 region: CASSQWQAGGYTF. The CDR3 coding sequence is TGCGCCAGCAGCCAATGGCAGGCTGGAGGCTACACCTTC.